This TCR beta chain originates from a study of PD-L1 blockade in urothelial cancer. The wider study: Before enrollment, 0 to 3 chemotherapy regimens had been given to patients. Blood-derived samples held a median roughly 140,000 T cells.

Clones were sequenced by immunoSEQ multiplex PCR, and TCRdb holds only the in-frame ones, with some missing. The sample carries tens of thousands of clones, approximately 84% recorded once. Germline lookup yields CDR1 MGHDK and CDR2 SYGVNS. The CDR3 runs 12 residues. Trimming shortened V by 10 bases and J by 5 bases, and 11 bases separated the two germline ends. The receptor was isolated from a man in his forties or fifties with urothelial cancer. The rearrangement uses TRBV25-1 and TRBJ1-4; D gene uncertain. The sample consisted of PBMCs, taken around atezolizumab (anti-PD-L1) treatment. CDR3 nucleotides: TGTGCCACAGCGGGGTTCAATGAAAAACTGTTTTTT. This gives the protein CATAGFNEKLFF.